The 20 T cell receptor beta chains reported below all come from one sample, sequenced in a study of graft-versus-host responses after intestinal transplantation. Clones were read by immunoSEQ multiplex PCR, and TCRdb kept only the in-frame ones, dropping some. This sample yields roughly 100,000 clones, of which less than 95% are seen a single time; about 0.062% belongs to the top ten. No antigens are known for them. The sample was unstimulated CD8+ T cells sorted from spleen or lymph node cells, taken before transplant. These TCRs come from a human donor who was the organ donor for an intestinal transplant.

In its sample, this clone was seen a few times. The gene calls are TRBV6-1 and TRBJ1-2; 8 bases match TRBD1. Trimming removed 2 bases from V and 5 bases from J; junction bases left unmatched: 13. The CDR3 runs to 17 residues. Germline assignment: CDR1 MNHNS and CDR2 SASEGT. CDR3 amino acids: CASSEWTYRGFWYGYTF. The CDR3 DNA reads as TGTGCCAGCAGTGAATGGACCTACAGGGGGTTCTGGTATGGCTACACCTTC.

V gene TRBV7-9 combines with J gene TRBJ1-1; a possible D gene is TRBD1 (5 bases). Germline V gives CDR1 SEHNR, CDR2 FQNEAQ (reference sequence). CDR3 length: 15 amino acids. Trimming removed 1 base at V and 5 bases at J, with 14 bases between. The CDR3 is CASSLEKGPGTEAFF. In DNA, the CDR3 is TGTGCCAGCAGCTTAGAAAAGGGGCCCGGGACTGAAGCTTTCTTT. Full variable domain (rest looked up from reference TRBV7-9 and TRBJ1-1): DTGVSQNPRHKITKRGQNVTFRCDPISEHNRLYWYRQTLGQGPEFLTYFQNEAQLEKSRLLSDRFSAERPKGSFSTLEIQRTEQGDSAMYLCASSLEKGPGTEAFFGQGTRLTVV.

The gene calls are TRBV7-2 and TRBJ2-1; D not resolved. Trimming cost V 0 bases and J 8 bases, with 14 bases left between them. Germline values: CDR1 SGHTA, CDR2 FQGNSA. The CDR3 contains 15 residues. The CDR3 sequence is CASSLAYPRGDEQFF. CDR3 nucleotide sequence: TGTGCCAGCAGCTTAGCCTACCCCCGCGGCGATGAGCAGTTCTTC.

The chain combines TRBV18 with TRBJ1-3; 9 nucleotides agree with TRBD1. The V gene end was trimmed by 8 bases and the J gene end by 4 bases; junction bases not matched to a gene: 6. This CDR3 region has 14 residues. Germline-derived CDR1 and CDR2 are KGHSH and LQKENI. CDR3 residues: CASDHTGGGNTIYF. The CDR3 DNA reads as TGTGCCAGCGATCATACAGGGGGCGGAAACACCATATATTTT. The complete variable domain, with remaining parts taken from reference TRBV18 and TRBJ1-3, reads NAGVMQNPRHLVRRRGQEARLRCSPMKGHSHVYWYRQLPEEGLKFMVYLQKENIIDESGMPKERFSAEFPKEGPSILRIQQVVRGDSAAYFCASDHTGGGNTIYFGEGSWLTVV.

This chain uses TRBV9 with TRBJ2-5, with D perhaps TRBD1 (6 bases). The germline CDR1 and CDR2 sequences are SGDLS and YYNGEE. V was cut by 0 bases and J by 1 base, with 10 bases left in between. The CDR3 runs to 15 residues. CDR3 DNA sequence: TGTGCCAGCAGCGTAGGGACAGCGCCCCAAGAGACCCAGTACTTC. Its protein product is CASSVGTAPQETQYF.

The chain joins TRBV19 to TRBJ2-7; 9 bases line up with TRBD1. This CDR3 contains 16 residues. The germline V gene encodes CDR1 LNHDA and CDR2 SQIVND (reference sequence). J was trimmed by 5 bases and V by 4 bases; bases with no gene match: 12. The CDR3 here is CASSKTTGGFDNEQYF. The CDR3 DNA reads as TGTGCCAGTAGTAAGACCACAGGGGGCTTCGATAACGAGCAGTACTTC.

CDR3 protein: CASSPTGLSLTDTQYF. In nucleotides, the CDR3 is TGTGCCAGCAGCCCGACCGGACTGTCTCTCACAGATACGCAGTATTTT. The chain has TRBV7-6 and TRBJ2-3; TRBD2 is a possible D gene (5 bases). V was trimmed by 5 bases and J by 2 bases, leaving 17 bases between them. Germline V gene lookup returns CDR1 SGHVS and CDR2 FNYEAQ. CDR3 size: 16 residues. The full variable domain, completed using reference TRBV7-6 and TRBJ2-3, is GAGVSQSPRYKVTKRGQDVALRCDPISGHVSLYWYRQALGQGPEFLTYFNYEAQQDKSGLPNDRFSAERPEGSISTLTIQRTEQRDSAMYRCASSPTGLSLTDTQYFGPGTRLTVL.

The chain couples TRBV10-3 to TRBJ2-2; TRBD2 might be the D (5 bases). Trimming took off 6 bases at V and 4 bases at J, with 9 bases between the two ends. The CDR3 runs to 13 residues. Germline CDR1 ENHRY, CDR2 SYGVKD. CDR3 in amino acids: CAISGESTGELFF. Here the CDR3 DNA reads TGTGCCATCAGCGGGGAGAGCACCGGGGAGCTGTTTTTT.

The chain uses TRBV5-1 and TRBJ1-2, with TRBD1 matching 7 bases. Germline V gene data show CDR1 as SGHRS and CDR2 as YFSETQ. This CDR3 has 17 amino acids. With V trimmed by 3 bases and J by 5 bases, 16 bases remained unmatched. The chain's CDR3 is CASSSSLGGTASYGYTF. CDR3 sequence (DNA): TGCGCCAGCAGCTCCTCCTTAGGGGGGACAGCCAGTTATGGCTACACCTTC.

This rearrangement joins TRBV29-1 to TRBJ2-5; 8 nucleotides align to TRBD1. Looked up from germline, CDR1 is SQVTM and CDR2 is ANQGSEA. The CDR3 sequence is 19 residues long. Losses at the gene ends were 2 bases for V and 0 bases for J; bases not matched to a gene: 17. The CDR3 protein is CSVEFSSGGTGIYQETQYF. In DNA form, the CDR3 reads TGCAGCGTTGAATTTAGTTCGGGTGGGACAGGCATATACCAAGAGACCCAGTACTTC.

The chain has TRBV19 and TRBJ1-4, with 8 bases matching TRBD1. Per germline, CDR1 LNHDA and CDR2 SQIVND (reference sequence). V shed 5 bases, J shed 8 bases, and the junction held 10 bases outside the gene matches. The CDR3 is made up of 15 amino acids. CDR3 DNA sequence: TGTGCCAGTAGTGGGAGGACAGGGAGGTACGAAAAACTGTTTTTT. Its translation: CASSGRTGRYEKLFF.

The rearrangement links TRBV4-1 to TRBJ2-7; 11 bases are a match to TRBD2. Germline V gene data show CDR1 as MGHRA and CDR2 as YSYEKL. V lost 0 bases to trimming and J lost 0 bases; unmatched junction nucleotides: 4. The length of the CDR3 is 17 residues. The DNA of the CDR3 is TGCGCCAGCAGCCAAGAGACGGGACTAGCGGCCTCCTACGAGCAGTACTTC. Protein product: CASSQETGLAASYEQYF.

This clone was detected only a few times. V and J are TRBV6-1 and TRBJ2-5; D call uncertain. Germline assignment: CDR1 MNHNS and CDR2 SASEGT. The CDR3 has 13 residues. Trimming pared 3 bases from V and 2 bases from J, leaving 7 bases between. CDR3 DNA sequence: TGTGCCAGCAGTGACGGAGTGCAAGAGACCCAGTACTTC. Its translation is CASSDGVQETQYF.

This sequence joins TRBV4-2 and TRBJ1-2; D call uncertain. The CDR3 spans 13 residues. V lost 1 base and J lost 4, with 7 bases in between. The germline CDR1 and CDR2 sequences are LGHNA and YNFKEQ. CDR3 DNA sequence: TGTGCCAGCAGCCAAGGTCACAGCTATGGCTACACCTTC. This gives the protein CASSQGHSYGYTF.

The chain recombines TRBV4-2 with TRBJ1-4; 8 nucleotides align to TRBD1. The CDR3 has 18 amino acids. CDR1 LGHNA and CDR2 YNFKEQ come from the germline V gene. V lost 2 bases and J lost 7; bases outside the gene matches: 15. CDR3 protein: CASSQINQGAREGEKLFF. As DNA, the CDR3 is TGTGCCAGCAGCCAAATCAACCAGGGGGCAAGGGAAGGTGAAAAACTGTTTTTT.

This chain links TRBV7-6 with TRBJ2-5; D gene unclear. Deletions cut 5 bases from V and 5 bases from J, with 9 bases between. The CDR3 spans 12 residues. The germline gives CDR1 SGHVS, CDR2 FNYEAQ. For the CDR3, the DNA is TGTGCCAGCAGCGGTACGGAGGAGACCCAGTACTTC. Its protein is CASSGTEETQYF.

The chain carries TRBV6-1 and TRBJ2-2; D not certain. The CDR3 is 13 amino acids. CDR1 and CDR2 from the germline V gene are MNHNS and SASEGT. V lost 8 bases and J lost 1, with 8 bases in between. DNA for the CDR3: TGTGCCAGCGTCGACAAGAACACCGGGGAGCTGTTTTTT. This sequence encodes CASVDKNTGELFF.

V gene TRBV6-5 combines with J gene TRBJ2-3, with 9 positions matching TRBD2. From germline, CDR1 is MNHEY and CDR2 SVGAGI. The CDR3 is 14 residues long. The V and J ends lost 8 bases and 2 bases, in that order; junction bases with no gene match: 5. The chain's CDR3 is CASGLAGLTDTQYF. CDR3 bases: TGTGCCAGCGGGCTAGCGGGGCTCACAGATACGCAGTATTTT.

The chain combines TRBV6-1 with TRBJ2-5; 7 positions match TRBD1. Near its end, the DNA agrees better with TRBJ2-7, so the J call may be wrong. The CDR3 is 15 residues long. Germline CDR1 MNHNS, CDR2 SASEGT. The chain's CDR3 is CASCPRDREFYEQYF. The DNA for the CDR3 is TGTGCCAGCTGCCCCCGGGACAGAGAATTTTACGAGCAGTACTTC.

V usage is TRBV6-1 and J usage is TRBJ1-1; possibly TRBD1 for D (6 bases). The CDR3 covers 12 residues. CDR1 MNHNS and CDR2 SASEGT come from the germline V gene. Trimming removed 6 bases at V and 7 bases at J, with 12 bases between. The chain's CDR3 is CASRRGGDEAFF. The DNA for the CDR3 is TGTGCCAGCAGGAGGGGGGGGGATGAAGCTTTCTTT.